The clone carrying this T cell receptor (beta chain) was counted between two and nine times. What it binds is unknown. For the second PCR, which ran for roughly 6 to 12 cycles, a sample-barcoded 5' primer and a J-beta primer mix were used. TCRdb recomputed calls from the 5' RACE reads with MiXCR, one row per CDR3 protein. The sample records about 1.7 million distinct CDR3 sequences, about 28% being singletons. This sample was included in a study of blood T cells in healthy people across ages. Study outcomes and limitations: Older age went with lower TCR beta diversity per million T cells, in a roughly linear way. Expanded clonotype changes were possibly confounded by unknown donor CMV status.

Donors were healthy Caucasian individuals from Russia aged roughly 6 to 90. Per-sample PBMC isolation yielded at least 6.5 million cells. The CDR3 runs to 15 residues. V shed 5 bases, J shed 2 bases, and the junction held 7 bases outside the gene matches. Germline V gene sequence: CDR1 SGHTA, CDR2 FQGNSA. The sequenced sample was blood. The sequence was obtained from a woman aged 25-40 years in good health. The chain recombines TRBV7-2 with TRBJ1-2; 8 bases are shared with TRBD1. As DNA, the CDR3 is TGTGCCAGCAGCGCTACAGGGGGTTTGAACTATGGCTACACCTTC. This gives the protein CASSATGGLNYGYTF.